The entry below describes one T cell receptor (beta chain). Its target is not known. The sample originates from a study of blood T cells in healthy people across ages. As for the study in general: Using template switching, researchers captured about one barcoded beta molecule for each two T cells. General study results and limits: Comparison with aged donors showed that long-lived donors had more naive CD4+ cells and higher diversity.

Those donating, healthy Caucasian individuals from Russia, were aged about 6 to 100. Sample-barcoded 5' priming and a J-beta primer mix drove a second PCR of 7 to 11 cycles. In TCRdb, the 5' RACE reads were re-called with MiXCR into one record per CDR3 protein. The sample carries about 280,000 distinct CDR3 sequences, 27% recorded once. Germline V CDR1 and CDR2: SNHLY, FYNNEI. V lost 5 bases, J lost 0 bases, and 10 bases lay in between. This CDR3 contains 14 residues. V usage is TRBV2 and J usage is TRBJ2-5; D gene ambiguous. The specimen sequenced was blood. The clonotype originates from a woman aged 65 to 85 in good health. Written as DNA, the CDR3 is TGTGCCAGCAGTCTACAGTCGTACCAAGAGACCCAGTACTTC. It yields the protein CASSLQSYQETQYF.